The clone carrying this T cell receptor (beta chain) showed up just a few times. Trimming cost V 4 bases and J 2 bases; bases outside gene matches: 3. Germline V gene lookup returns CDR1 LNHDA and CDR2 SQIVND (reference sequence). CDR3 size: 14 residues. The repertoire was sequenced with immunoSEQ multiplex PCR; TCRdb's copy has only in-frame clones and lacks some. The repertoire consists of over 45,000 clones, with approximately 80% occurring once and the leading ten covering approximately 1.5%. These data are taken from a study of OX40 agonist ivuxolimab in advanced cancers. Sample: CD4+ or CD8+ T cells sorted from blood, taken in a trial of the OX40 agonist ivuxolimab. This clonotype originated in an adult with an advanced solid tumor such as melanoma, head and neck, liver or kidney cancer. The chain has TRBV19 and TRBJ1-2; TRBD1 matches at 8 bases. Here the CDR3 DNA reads TGTGCCAGTAGTACGCAGGGGGCGAACTATGGCTACACCTTC. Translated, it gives CASSTQGANYGYTF.